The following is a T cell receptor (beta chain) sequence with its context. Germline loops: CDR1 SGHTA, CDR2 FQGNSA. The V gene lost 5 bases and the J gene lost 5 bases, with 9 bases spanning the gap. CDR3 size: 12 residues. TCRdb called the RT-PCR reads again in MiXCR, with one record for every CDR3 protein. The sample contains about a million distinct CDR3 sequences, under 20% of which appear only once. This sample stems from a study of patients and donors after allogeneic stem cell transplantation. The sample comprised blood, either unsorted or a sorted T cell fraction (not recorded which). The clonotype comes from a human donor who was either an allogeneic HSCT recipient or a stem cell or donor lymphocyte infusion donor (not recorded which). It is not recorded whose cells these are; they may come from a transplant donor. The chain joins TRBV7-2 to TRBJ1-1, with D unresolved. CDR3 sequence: CASSAFLTEAFF. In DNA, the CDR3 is TGTGCCAGCAGCGCCTTCCTGACTGAAGCTTTCTTT.